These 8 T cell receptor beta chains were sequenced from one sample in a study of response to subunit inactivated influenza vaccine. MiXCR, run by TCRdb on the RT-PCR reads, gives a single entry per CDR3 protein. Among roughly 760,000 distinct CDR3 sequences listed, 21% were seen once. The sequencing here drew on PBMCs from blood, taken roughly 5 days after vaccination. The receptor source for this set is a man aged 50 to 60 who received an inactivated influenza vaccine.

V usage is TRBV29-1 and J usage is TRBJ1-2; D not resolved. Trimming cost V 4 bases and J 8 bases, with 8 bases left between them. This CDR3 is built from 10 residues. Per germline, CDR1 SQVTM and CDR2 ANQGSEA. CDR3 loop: CSVVPGGYTF. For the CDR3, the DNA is TGCAGCGTTGTCCCGGGGGGCTACACCTTC.

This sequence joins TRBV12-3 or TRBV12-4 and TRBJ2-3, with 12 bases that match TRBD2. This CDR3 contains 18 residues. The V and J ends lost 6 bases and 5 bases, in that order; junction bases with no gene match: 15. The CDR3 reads CASSRSGLAGFLGDTQYF. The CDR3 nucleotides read TGTGCCAGCAGCCGTTCGGGACTAGCGGGCTTTCTGGGAGATACGCAGTATTTT.

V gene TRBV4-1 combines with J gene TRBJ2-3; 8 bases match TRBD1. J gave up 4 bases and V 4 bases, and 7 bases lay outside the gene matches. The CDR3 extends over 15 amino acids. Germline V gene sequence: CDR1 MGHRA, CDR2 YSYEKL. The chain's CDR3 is CASSPGTGGADTQYF. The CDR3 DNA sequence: TGCGCCAGCAGCCCGGGGACAGGTGGTGCAGATACGCAGTATTTT.

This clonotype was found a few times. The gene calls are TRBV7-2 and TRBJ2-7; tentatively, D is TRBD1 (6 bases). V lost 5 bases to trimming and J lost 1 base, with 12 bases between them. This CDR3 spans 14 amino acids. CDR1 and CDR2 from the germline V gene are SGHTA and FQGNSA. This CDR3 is CASSQSRGSYEQYF. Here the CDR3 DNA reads TGTGCCAGCAGCCAATCCAGGGGTTCCTACGAGCAGTACTTC.

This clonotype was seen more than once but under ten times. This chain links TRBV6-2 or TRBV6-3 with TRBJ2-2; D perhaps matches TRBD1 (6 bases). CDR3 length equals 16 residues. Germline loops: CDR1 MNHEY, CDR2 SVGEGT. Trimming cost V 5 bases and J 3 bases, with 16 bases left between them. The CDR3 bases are TGTGCCAGCAGTGGACGTGGTGGACAGTACACCGGGGAGCTGTTTTTT. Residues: CASSGRGGQYTGELFF.

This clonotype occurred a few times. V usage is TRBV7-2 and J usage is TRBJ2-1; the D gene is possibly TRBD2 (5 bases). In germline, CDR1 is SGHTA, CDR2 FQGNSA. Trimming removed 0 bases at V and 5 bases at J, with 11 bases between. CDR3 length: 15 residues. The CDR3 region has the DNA TGTGCCAGCAGCTTAGCCCTGGGAGTCGACAATGAGCAGTTCTTC. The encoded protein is CASSLALGVDNEQFF. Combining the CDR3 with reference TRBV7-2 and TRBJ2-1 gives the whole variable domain GAGVSQSPSNKVTEKGKDVELRCDPISGHTALYWYRQSLGQGLEFLIYFQGNSAPDKSGLPSDRFSAERTGGSVSTLTIQRTQQEDSAVYLCASSLALGVDNEQFFGPGTRLTVL.

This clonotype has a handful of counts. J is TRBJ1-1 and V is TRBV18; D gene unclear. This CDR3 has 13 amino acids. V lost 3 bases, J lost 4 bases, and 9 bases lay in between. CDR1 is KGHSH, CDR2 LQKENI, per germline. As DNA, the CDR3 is TGTGCCAGCTCACCCGGGGATGGCACTGAAGCTTTCTTT. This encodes CASSPGDGTEAFF.

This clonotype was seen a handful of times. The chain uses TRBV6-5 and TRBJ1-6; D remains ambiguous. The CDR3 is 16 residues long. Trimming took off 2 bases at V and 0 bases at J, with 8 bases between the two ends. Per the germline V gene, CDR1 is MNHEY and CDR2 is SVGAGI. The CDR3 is CASSYDRSSYNSPLHF. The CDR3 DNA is TGTGCCAGCAGTTACGATCGGAGCTCCTATAATTCACCCCTCCACTTT.